Following are 7 T cell receptor beta chains from one sample sequenced in a study of cytomegalovirus exposure and HLA in healthy donors. The PCR employed 60 Vbeta primers together with 13 Jbeta primers. Measured with immunoSEQ multiplex PCR; TCRdb has only the in-frame clones, and not every one. The sample consists of 130,000 to 150,000 clones, 80% of them appearing once. Sequencing was done on a sample of PBMCs. These receptors were obtained from a male donor in good health and CMV-seronegative.

This chain uses TRBV29-1 with TRBJ2-3; TRBD1 matches 8 bases. Germline values: CDR1 SQVTM, CDR2 ANQGSEA. Unmatched junction bases numbered 6, after V lost 6 bases and J lost 4 bases. CDR3 length equals 13 residues. The CDR3 bases are TGCAGCGTAGTGGACAGGGCTGCAGATACGCAGTATTTT. Translating it yields CSVVDRAADTQYF.

The rearrangement joins TRBV6-1 to TRBJ1-1; D unclear. Trimming cost V 7 bases and J 0 bases, with 3 bases left between them. This CDR3 spans 11 amino acids. From germline, CDR1 is MNHNS and CDR2 SASEGT. As DNA, the CDR3 is TGTGCCAGCATCATGAACACTGAAGCTTTCTTT. Encoded protein: CASIMNTEAFF.

This clone was counted between two and nine times. The chain joins TRBV7-2 to TRBJ1-5, with D perhaps matching TRBD1 (6 bases). The CDR3 length is 15 residues. Germline CDR1 SGHTA, CDR2 FQGNSA. V was trimmed by 1 base and J by 11 bases, leaving 18 bases between them. The CDR3 DNA follows: TGTGCCAGCAGCTTAGGGGGGCTGATTTCATCGGCCCAGCATTTT. Its translation: CASSLGGLISSAQHF.

The count of this clone is one. The chain joins TRBV28 to TRBJ2-5, with D tentatively TRBD2 (6 bases). The length of the CDR3 is 16 residues. The V gene's germline CDR1 is MDHEN and CDR2 SYDVKM. Between the trimmed V and J ends, which lost 6 bases and 2 bases, there was a span of 19 bases. CDR3 sequence: CASSRGDRGGQETQYF. CDR3 bases: TGTGCCAGCAGCCGAGGGGATAGGGGAGGACAAGAGACCCAGTACTTC.

The gene calls are TRBV9 and TRBJ2-5, with D tentatively TRBD2 (5 bases). Germline V gene sequence: CDR1 SGDLS, CDR2 YYNGEE. V was shortened by 3 bases and J by 5 bases, with 11 bases between the two germline ends. The CDR3 totals 13 residues. In nucleotides, the CDR3 is TGTGCCAGCAGCGACGGGGATTGGGAGACCCAGTACTTC. Encoded protein: CASSDGDWETQYF.

The chain links TRBV9 to TRBJ1-3; TRBD1 agrees at 8 bases. The V and J ends lost 2 bases and 9 bases, in that order; junction bases with no gene match: 25. Germline V gene sequence: CDR1 SGDLS, CDR2 YYNGEE. The CDR3 has 20 residues. CDR3 coding DNA: TGTGCCAGCAGCGTCACCCTTGAGGACAGGGCAAACACCCAAAAGGGCACCATATATTTT. This gives the protein CASSVTLEDRANTQKGTIYF.

The rearrangement links TRBV2 to TRBJ2-7; 8 bases map to TRBD1. The V gene end was trimmed by 0 bases and the J gene end by 0 bases; junction bases not matched to a gene: 4. Germline V CDR1 and CDR2: SNHLY, FYNNEI. CDR3 length: 16 residues. The CDR3 region has the DNA TGTGCCAGCAGTGAAGCGCAGGGGGCGCCCTCCTACGAGCAGTACTTC. This sequence encodes CASSEAQGAPSYEQYF.